A selection of T cell receptor beta chains follows, all from one sample in a study of blood T cell repertoires in COVID-19. The table came from immunoSEQ multiplex PCR; TCRdb's copy has only in-frame clones and leaves some out. The data hold under 550,000 clones, with 85% to 90% observed a single time. Sequenced input: peripheral blood. The receptors come from a man between 18 and 35 years old with COVID-19, enrolled during active disease. Each CDR3 is given with its conserved first and last residue. A D gene is named only where the DNA matches it firmly. Not all rows give a size; the values are once, few, many and, for expanded clones, a class.

clone_size d_call j_call v_call cdr3_aa cdr3_nt
. TRBD1 TRBJ2-3 TRBV24-1 CATSDLGDRDTDTQYF TGTGCCACCAGTGATTTGGGGGACAGAGACACAGATACGCAGTATTTT
. . TRBJ1-2 TRBV9 CASSVDRGYDYGYTF TGTGCCAGCAGCGTAGATAGGGGGTATGACTATGGCTACACCTTC
. TRBD1 TRBJ1-5 TRBV12-5 CASGFQGDNQPQHF TGTGCTAGTGGTTTTCAGGGGGACAATCAGCCCCAGCATTTT
. . TRBJ2-5 TRBV7-9 CASSQTAVQETQYF TGTGCCAGCAGCCAGACGGCGGTCCAAGAGACCCAGTACTTC
few . TRBJ2-1 TRBV2 CASTEGSYNEQFF TGTGCCAGCACGGAGGGATCCTACAATGAGCAGTTCTTC
. . TRBJ2-7 TRBV5-1 CASSRGLENYEQYF TGCGCCAGCAGCCGGGGGTTGGAAAACTACGAGCAGTACTTC
. . TRBJ2-7 TRBV19 CASSIREGYEQYF TGTGCCAGTAGTATCCGAGAGGGTTACGAGCAGTACTTC
. . TRBJ2-5 TRBV12-3/TRBV12-4 CASSPPTRAQYF TGTGCCAGCAGCCCACCTACGAGGGCCCAGTACTTC
. . TRBJ1-1 TRBV7-9 CASSLVQGTEAFF TGTGCCAGCAGCTTAGTGCAGGGGACTGAAGCTTTCTTT
. . TRBJ2-2 TRBV29-1 CSVLMGRGNTGELFF TGCAGCGTCCTTATGGGTCGGGGGAACACCGGGGAGCTGTTTTTT
. TRBD2 TRBJ2-4 TRBV4-2 CASSQGLAGGNIQYF TGTGCCAGCAGCCAGGGACTAGCGGGGGGGAACATTCAGTACTTC
. TRBD2 TRBJ2-2 TRBV7-9 CASSRREGDHRGELFF TGTGCCAGCAGCCGACGGGAGGGAGACCACCGCGGGGAGCTGTTTTTT
. . TRBJ1-5 TRBV5-4 CASLKGRKWRGNQPQHF TGTGCCAGCTTAAAGGGGCGAAAATGGAGGGGCAATCAGCCCCAGCATTTT
. TRBD1 TRBJ2-3 TRBV24-1 CATSDRQGGADTQYF TGTGCCACCAGTGACCGACAGGGTGGTGCGGATACGCAGTATTTT
. TRBD2 TRBJ2-2 TRBV5-4 CASSLEPAGGRRELFF TGTGCCAGCAGCTTGGAACCAGCGGGGGGCCGTAGGGAGCTGTTTTTT
. . TRBJ2-5 TRBV11-2 CASSLEVSTSAQYF TGTGCCAGCAGCTTAGAGGTGTCCACCTCAGCCCAGTACTTC
. TRBD2 TRBJ2-1 TRBV11-2 CASSLRGGYNEQFF TGTGCCAGCAGCTTACGGGGGGGCTACAATGAGCAGTTCTTC
. TRBD2 TRBJ2-1 TRBV9 CASSAGGTSGIRNEQFF TGTGCCAGCAGCGCGGGCGGGACTAGCGGGATTCGCAATGAGCAGTTCTTC
. . TRBJ1-5 TRBV6-2/TRBV6-3 CASSPYSSNQPQHF TGTGCCAGCAGTCCATACAGTAGCAATCAGCCCCAGCATTTT
. . TRBJ2-5 TRBV24-1 CATSDSGRQGVTQYF TGTGCCACCAGTGATTCCGGTCGCCAAGGGGTGACCCAGTACTTC
. TRBD1 TRBJ2-7 TRBV5-6 CASSFGTDSYEQYF TGTGCCAGCAGTTTTGGGACAGACTCCTACGAGCAGTACTTC
. TRBD1 TRBJ1-6 TRBV5-4 CASSRAGTGSSPLHF TGTGCCAGCAGCCGCGCCGGGACAGGCAGTTCACCCCTCCACTTT
. TRBD1 TRBJ2-5 TRBV6-5 CASRAGGQETQYF TGTGCCAGCCGCGCAGGGGGTCAAGAGACCCAGTACTTC
. . TRBJ2-3 TRBV30 CAWSRTSTDTQYF TGTGCCTGGAGTCGGACTAGCACAGATACGCAGTATTTT
. TRBD2 TRBJ2-7 TRBV6-5 CASSYSTSGRTYEQYF TGTGCCAGCAGTTACTCGACTAGCGGGAGGACCTACGAGCAGTACTTC
. TRBD1 TRBJ2-7 TRBV9 CASSMDRITYEQYF TGTGCCAGCTCGATGGACAGGATCACCTACGAGCAGTACTTC
. . TRBJ1-1 TRBV6-1 CASRGPLGTEAFF TGTGCCAGCAGGGGGCCCTTGGGCACTGAAGCTTTCTTT
. . TRBJ2-6 TRBV5-1 CASSNLGAGLGSGANVLTF TGCGCCAGCAGCAATCTGGGTGCAGGGCTAGGCTCTGGGGCCAACGTCCTGACTTTC
once TRBD1 TRBJ2-2 TRBV2 CASRGQVNTGELFF TGTGCCAGCAGGGGACAGGTGAACACCGGGGAGCTGTTTTTT
once . TRBJ2-2 TRBV27 CASSLNLYYPRNTGELFF TGTGCCAGCAGTTTAAATTTATACTACCCAAGGAACACCGGGGAGCTGTTTTTT
. . TRBJ2-2 TRBV2 CASSVGQITGELFF TGTGCCAGCAGTGTCGGACAGATTACCGGGGAGCTGTTTTTT
. . TRBJ2-3 TRBV7-5 CVRSSHRDTPTDTQYF TGTGTCAGAAGCTCGCACCGGGACACACCCACAGATACGCAGTATTTT
. TRBD1 TRBJ1-2 TRBV5-1 CASSGRQGTDGYTF TGCGCCAGCAGCGGCAGACAGGGGACAGATGGCTACACCTTC
. TRBD2 TRBJ2-7 TRBV6-2/TRBV6-3 CASSYSGLDVDEQYF TGTGCCAGCAGTTACTCCGGACTAGACGTAGACGAGCAGTACTTC
. TRBD2 TRBJ2-7 TRBV5-5 CASSLRLAGGYEQYF TGTGCCAGCAGCTTGAGACTAGCGGGGGGCTACGAGCAGTACTTC
few TRBD2 TRBJ2-1 TRBV6-2/TRBV6-3 CASSYSSTVAGGHYNEQFF TGTGCCAGCAGTTACTCATCTACTGTAGCGGGAGGACACTACAATGAGCAGTTCTTC
. . TRBJ2-5 TRBV14 CASSLFKLTGRYQETQYF TGTGCCAGCAGCCTATTCAAATTGACAGGACGGTACCAAGAGACCCAGTACTTC
. . TRBJ2-1 TRBV5-1 CASSLATGGANEQFF TGCGCCAGCAGCTTGGCGACGGGGGGCGCGAATGAGCAGTTCTTC
once TRBD1 TRBJ2-5 TRBV4-1 CASSQDRVGETQYF TGCGCCAGCAGCCAGGACAGGGTTGGAGAGACCCAGTACTTC
. . TRBJ2-7 TRBV6-5 CASSYSIGAADEQYF TGTGCCAGCAGTTACTCGATCGGAGCCGCGGACGAGCAGTACTTC
. TRBD2 TRBJ2-1 TRBV13 CASSLRTRHHNEQFF TGTGCCAGCAGCCTGAGGACTAGGCACCACAATGAGCAGTTCTTC
. . TRBJ1-1 TRBV12-3/TRBV12-4 CASSFGVYTEAFF TGTGCCAGCAGTTTCGGAGTTTACACTGAAGCTTTCTTT
. . TRBJ2-5 TRBV28 CASSLRETQYF TGTGCCAGCAGTTTGAGGGAGACCCAGTACTTC
. . TRBJ2-1 TRBV5-6 CASSLVRGAEQFF TGTGCCAGCAGCTTGGTCCGGGGGGCCGAGCAGTTCTTC
. . TRBJ2-3 TRBV2 CASLYLSTDTQYF TGTGCCAGCCTCTATCTAAGCACAGATACGCAGTATTTT
. . TRBJ2-1 TRBV3-1/TRBV3-2 CASSQGRTPRGEQFF TGTGCCAGCAGCCAAGGACGGACTCCTCGGGGGGAGCAGTTCTTC
. . TRBJ2-3 TRBV24-1 CATSDMDSTTDTQYF TGTGCCACCAGTGACATGGACAGCACCACAGATACGCAGTATTTT
. . TRBJ2-5 TRBV15 CATSGSPSETQYF TGTGCCACCAGCGGTAGTCCGAGCGAGACCCAGTACTTC
. . TRBJ1-3 TRBV21-1 CASSGTLGSGNTIYF TGTGCCAGCAGCGGGACATTAGGCTCTGGAAACACCATATATTTT
. . TRBJ1-1 TRBV6-5 CASMRGTEAFF TGTGCCAGCATGAGGGGGACTGAAGCTTTCTTT
once TRBD1 TRBJ1-2 TRBV18 CASSPPGQGWYGYTF TGTGCCAGCTCACCGCCGGGACAGGGATGGTATGGCTACACCTTC
. TRBD2 TRBJ2-3 TRBV3-1/TRBV3-2 CASSQDGGRWADTQYF TGTGCCAGCAGCCAAGATGGCGGGAGGTGGGCAGATACGCAGTATTTT
once . TRBJ1-1 TRBV14 CASSQGVNTEAFF TGTGCCAGCAGCCAAGGAGTGAACACTGAAGCTTTCTTT
. . TRBJ2-1 TRBV19 CASSIDLYNEQFF TGTGCCAGTAGTATAGATCTGTACAATGAGCAGTTCTTC
. TRBD1 TRBJ1-4 TRBV6-5 CASSLDRGREKLFF TGTGCCAGCAGCCTCGACAGGGGGCGGGAAAAACTGTTTTTT
. . TRBJ1-5 TRBV7-8 CASSLVIGEQPQHF TGTGCCAGCAGCTTAGTAATAGGAGAACAGCCCCAGCATTTT
once TRBD2 TRBJ2-3 TRBV27 CASRLPGLATDTQYF TGTGCCAGCCGACTGCCGGGACTAGCTACAGATACGCAGTATTTT
. . TRBJ2-5 TRBV6-6 CASRGGVQETQYF TGTGCCAGCAGGGGGGGTGTCCAAGAGACCCAGTACTTC